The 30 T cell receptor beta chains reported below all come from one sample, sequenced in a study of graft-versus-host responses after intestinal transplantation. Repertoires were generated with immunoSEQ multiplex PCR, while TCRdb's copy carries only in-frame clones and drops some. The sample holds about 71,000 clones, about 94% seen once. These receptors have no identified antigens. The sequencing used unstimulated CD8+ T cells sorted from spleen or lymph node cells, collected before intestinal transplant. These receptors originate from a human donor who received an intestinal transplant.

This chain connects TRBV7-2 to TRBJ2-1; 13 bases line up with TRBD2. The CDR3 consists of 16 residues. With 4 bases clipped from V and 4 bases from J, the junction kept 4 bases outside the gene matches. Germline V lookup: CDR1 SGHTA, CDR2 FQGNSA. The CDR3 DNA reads TGTGCCAGCAGCTCGGGACTAGCGGGGTTATACAATGAGCAGTTCTTC. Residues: CASSSGLAGLYNEQFF.

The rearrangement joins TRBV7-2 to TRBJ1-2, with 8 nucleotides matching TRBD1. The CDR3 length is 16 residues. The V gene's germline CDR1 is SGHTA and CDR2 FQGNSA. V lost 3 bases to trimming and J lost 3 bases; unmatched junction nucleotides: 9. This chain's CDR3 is CASSFGTGQGDYGYTF. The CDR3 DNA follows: TGTGCCAGCAGCTTTGGGACAGGTCAAGGGGACTATGGCTACACCTTC.

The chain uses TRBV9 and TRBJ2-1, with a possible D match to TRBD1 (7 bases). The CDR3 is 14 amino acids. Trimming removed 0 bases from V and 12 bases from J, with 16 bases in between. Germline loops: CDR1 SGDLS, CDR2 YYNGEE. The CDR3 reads CASSVEEGAPGQFF. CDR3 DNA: TGTGCCAGCAGCGTAGAGGAGGGGGCCCCAGGGCAGTTCTTC.

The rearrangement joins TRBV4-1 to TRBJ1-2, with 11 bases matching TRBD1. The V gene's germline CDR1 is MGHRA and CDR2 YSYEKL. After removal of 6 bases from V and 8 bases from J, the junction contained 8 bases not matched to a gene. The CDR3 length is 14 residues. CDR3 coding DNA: TGCGCCAGCAGTCTCCCGGGACAGGGGGGCGGCTACACCTTC. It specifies CASSLPGQGGGYTF.

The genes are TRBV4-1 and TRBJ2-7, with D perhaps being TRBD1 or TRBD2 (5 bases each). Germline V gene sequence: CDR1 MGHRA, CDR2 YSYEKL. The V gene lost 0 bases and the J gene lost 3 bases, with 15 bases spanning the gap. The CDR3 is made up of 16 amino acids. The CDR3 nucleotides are TGCGCCAGCAGCCAAGAACCGGGACGGAGCTACTACGAGCAGTACTTC. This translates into CASSQEPGRSYYEQYF.

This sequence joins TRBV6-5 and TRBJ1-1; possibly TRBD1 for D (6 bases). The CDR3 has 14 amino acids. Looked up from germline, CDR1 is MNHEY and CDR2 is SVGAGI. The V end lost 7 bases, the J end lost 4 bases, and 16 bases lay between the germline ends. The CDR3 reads CASTGWGTLTEAFF. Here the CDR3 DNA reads TGTGCCAGCACCGGATGGGGGACACTCACTGAAGCTTTCTTT.

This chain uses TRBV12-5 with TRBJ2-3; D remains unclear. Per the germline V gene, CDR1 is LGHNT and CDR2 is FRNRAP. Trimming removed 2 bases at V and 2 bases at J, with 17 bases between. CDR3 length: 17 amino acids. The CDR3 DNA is TGTGCTAGTGGTTTGTACCGAGGACGGGCTCTCACAGATACGCAGTATTTT. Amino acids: CASGLYRGRALTDTQYF.

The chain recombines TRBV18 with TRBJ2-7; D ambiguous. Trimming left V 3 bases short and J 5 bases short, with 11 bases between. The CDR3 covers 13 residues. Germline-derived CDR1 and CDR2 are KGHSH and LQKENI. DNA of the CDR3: TGTGCCAGCTCACCTGGAGCGAGCCACGAGCAGTACTTC. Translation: CASSPGASHEQYF.

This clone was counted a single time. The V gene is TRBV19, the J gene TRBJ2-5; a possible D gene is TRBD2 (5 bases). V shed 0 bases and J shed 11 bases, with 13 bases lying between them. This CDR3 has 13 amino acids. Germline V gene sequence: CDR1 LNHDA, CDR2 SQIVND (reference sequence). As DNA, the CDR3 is TGTGCCAGTAGTATAGATCTGGAAAGGGAGCAGTACTTC. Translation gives CASSIDLEREQYF. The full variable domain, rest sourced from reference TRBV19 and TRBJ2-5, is DGGITQSPKYLFRKEGQNVTLSCEQNLNHDAMYWYRQDPGQGLRLIYYSQIVNDFQKGDIAEGYSVSREKKESFPLTVTSAQKNPTAFYLCASSIDLEREQYFGPGTRLLVL.

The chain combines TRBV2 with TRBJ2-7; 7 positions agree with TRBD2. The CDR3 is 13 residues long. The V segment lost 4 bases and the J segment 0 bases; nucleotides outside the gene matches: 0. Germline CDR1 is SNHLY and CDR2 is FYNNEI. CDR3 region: CASSGDYSYEQYF. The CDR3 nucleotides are TGTGCCAGCAGTGGGGACTACTCCTACGAGCAGTACTTC.

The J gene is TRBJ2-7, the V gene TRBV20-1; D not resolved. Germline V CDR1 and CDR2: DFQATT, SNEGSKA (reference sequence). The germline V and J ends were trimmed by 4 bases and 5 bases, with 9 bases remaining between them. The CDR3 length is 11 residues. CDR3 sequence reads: CSAILVDEQYF. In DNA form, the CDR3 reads TGCAGTGCTATCTTAGTAGACGAGCAGTACTTC.

CDR3 region: CASSVRQGAPGNTIYF. DNA for the CDR3: TGTGCCAGCAGCGTACGCCAGGGAGCTCCCGGAAACACCATATATTTT. The chain recombines TRBV13 with TRBJ1-3, with TRBD1 as a possible D gene (5 bases). Trimming cost V 5 bases and J 4 bases, with 18 bases left between them. Germline CDR1 reads PRHDT; CDR2 reads FYEKMQ (reference sequence). This CDR3 is 16 amino acids long.

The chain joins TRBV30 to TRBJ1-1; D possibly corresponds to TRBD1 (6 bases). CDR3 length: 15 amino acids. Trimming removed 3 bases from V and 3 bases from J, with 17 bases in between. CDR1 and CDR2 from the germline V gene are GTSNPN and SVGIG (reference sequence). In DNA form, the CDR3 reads TGTGCCTGGAGGGATACGAGGGGGGGGCACACTGAAGCTTTCTTT. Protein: CAWRDTRGGHTEAFF.

The CDR3 here is CASSVGTSDSNEKLFF. CDR3 coding DNA: TGTGCCAGCAGCGTAGGCACTAGCGACTCCAATGAAAAACTGTTTTTT. This chain links TRBV9 with TRBJ1-4; no reliable D call. V was pared by 0 bases and J by 5 bases, with 14 bases between. Germline V gene sequence: CDR1 SGDLS, CDR2 YYNGEE. The CDR3 totals 16 residues.

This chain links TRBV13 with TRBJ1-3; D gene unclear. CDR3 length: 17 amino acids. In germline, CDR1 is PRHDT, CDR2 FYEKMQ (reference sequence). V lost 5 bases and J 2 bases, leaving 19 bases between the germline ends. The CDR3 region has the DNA TGTGCCAGCAGCCAGAAGGCTGCGGGTTCAACTGGAAACACCATATATTTT. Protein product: CASSQKAAGSTGNTIYF.

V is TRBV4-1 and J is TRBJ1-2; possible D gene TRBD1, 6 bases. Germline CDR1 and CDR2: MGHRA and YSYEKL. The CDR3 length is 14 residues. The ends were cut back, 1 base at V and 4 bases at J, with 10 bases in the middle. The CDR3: CASSQVGQIYGYTF. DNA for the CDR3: TGCGCCAGCAGCCAAGTAGGACAGATCTATGGCTACACCTTC.

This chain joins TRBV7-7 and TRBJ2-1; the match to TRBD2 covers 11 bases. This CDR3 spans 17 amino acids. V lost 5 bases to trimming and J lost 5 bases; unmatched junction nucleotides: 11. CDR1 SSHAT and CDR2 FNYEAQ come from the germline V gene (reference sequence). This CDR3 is CASSLGLAGRVHNEQFF. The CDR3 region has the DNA TGTGCCAGCAGCCTAGGACTAGCGGGTCGTGTCCACAATGAGCAGTTCTTC.

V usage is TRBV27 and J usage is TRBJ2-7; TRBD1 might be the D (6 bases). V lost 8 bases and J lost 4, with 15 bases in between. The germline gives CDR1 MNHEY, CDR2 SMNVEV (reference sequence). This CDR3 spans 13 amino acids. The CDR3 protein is CASGLQGGYEQYF. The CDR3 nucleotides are TGTGCCAGCGGTCTACAGGGTGGATACGAGCAGTACTTC.

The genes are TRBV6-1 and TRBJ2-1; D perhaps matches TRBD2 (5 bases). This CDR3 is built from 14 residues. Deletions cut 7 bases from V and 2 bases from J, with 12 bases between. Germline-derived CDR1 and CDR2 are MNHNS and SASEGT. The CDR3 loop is CASTTGETYNEQFF. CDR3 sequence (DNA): TGTGCCAGCACTACCGGGGAGACCTACAATGAGCAGTTCTTC.

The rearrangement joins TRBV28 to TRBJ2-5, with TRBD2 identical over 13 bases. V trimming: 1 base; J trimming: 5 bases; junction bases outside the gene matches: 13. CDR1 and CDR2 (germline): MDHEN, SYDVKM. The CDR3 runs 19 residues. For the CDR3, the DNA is TGTGCCAGCAGTTTATCCTTTGGACTAGCGGGGGATTGGGAGGAGACCCAGTACTTC. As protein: CASSLSFGLAGDWEETQYF.

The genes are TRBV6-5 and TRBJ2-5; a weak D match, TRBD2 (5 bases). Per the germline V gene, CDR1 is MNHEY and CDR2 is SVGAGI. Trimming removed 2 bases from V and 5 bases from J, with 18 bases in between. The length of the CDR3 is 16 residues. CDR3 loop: CASSYTIGEIRETQYF. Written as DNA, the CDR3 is TGTGCCAGCAGTTACACGATTGGGGAGATCCGGGAGACCCAGTACTTC.

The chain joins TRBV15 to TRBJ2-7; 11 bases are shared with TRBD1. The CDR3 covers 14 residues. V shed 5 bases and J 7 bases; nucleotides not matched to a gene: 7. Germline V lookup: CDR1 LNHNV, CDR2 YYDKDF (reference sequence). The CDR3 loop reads CATSLGQGAGEQYF. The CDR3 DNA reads TGTGCCACCAGCCTCGGACAGGGGGCGGGGGAGCAGTACTTC.

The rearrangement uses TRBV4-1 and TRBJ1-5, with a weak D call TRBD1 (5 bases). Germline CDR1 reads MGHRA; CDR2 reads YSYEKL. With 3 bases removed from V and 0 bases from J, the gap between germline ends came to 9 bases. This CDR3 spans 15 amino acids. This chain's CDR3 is CASSHREGSNQPQHF. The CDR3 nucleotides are TGCGCCAGCAGCCACAGGGAGGGTAGCAATCAGCCCCAGCATTTT.

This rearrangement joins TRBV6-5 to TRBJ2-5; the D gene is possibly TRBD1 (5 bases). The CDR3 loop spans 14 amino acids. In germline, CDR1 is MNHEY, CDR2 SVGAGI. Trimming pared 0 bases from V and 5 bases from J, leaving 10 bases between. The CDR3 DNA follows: TGTGCCAGCAGTTACTCAGCAGGGTCGGAGACCCAGTACTTC. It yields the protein CASSYSAGSETQYF.

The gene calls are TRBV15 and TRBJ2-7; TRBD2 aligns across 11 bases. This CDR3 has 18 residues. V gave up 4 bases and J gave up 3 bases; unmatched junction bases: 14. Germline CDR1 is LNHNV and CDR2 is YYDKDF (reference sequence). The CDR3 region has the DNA TGTGCCACCAGCATCTTCTTTAGCGGGAGGGCCGAAAGCTACGAGCAGTACTTC. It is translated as CATSIFFSGRAESYEQYF.

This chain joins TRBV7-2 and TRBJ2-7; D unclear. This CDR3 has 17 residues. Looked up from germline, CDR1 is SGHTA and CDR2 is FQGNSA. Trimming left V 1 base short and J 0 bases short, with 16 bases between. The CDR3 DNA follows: TGTGCCAGCAGCTTAGACGAGGTCGTCCGGATCTCCTACGAGCAGTACTTC. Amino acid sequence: CASSLDEVVRISYEQYF.

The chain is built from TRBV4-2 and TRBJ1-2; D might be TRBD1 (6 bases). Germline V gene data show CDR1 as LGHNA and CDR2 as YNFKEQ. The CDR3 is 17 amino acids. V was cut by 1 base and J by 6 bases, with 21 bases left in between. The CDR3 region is CASSQVRSGDMGDGYTF. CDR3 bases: TGTGCCAGCAGCCAAGTTCGATCAGGGGATATGGGGGATGGCTACACCTTC.

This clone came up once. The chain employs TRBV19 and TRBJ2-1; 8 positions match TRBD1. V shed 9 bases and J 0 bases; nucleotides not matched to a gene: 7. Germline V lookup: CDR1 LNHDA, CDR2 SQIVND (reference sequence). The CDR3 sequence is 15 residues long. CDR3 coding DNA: TGTGCCAGCAGACAGGGGACCGGCTCCTACAATGAGCAGTTCTTC. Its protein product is CASRQGTGSYNEQFF.

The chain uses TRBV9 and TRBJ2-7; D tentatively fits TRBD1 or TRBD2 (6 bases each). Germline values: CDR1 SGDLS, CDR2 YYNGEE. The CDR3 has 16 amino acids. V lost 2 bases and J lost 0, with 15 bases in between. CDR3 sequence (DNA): TGTGCCAGCAGCGTCGCCTCGGGGGCAAGCTCCTACGAGCAGTACTTC. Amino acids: CASSVASGASSYEQYF.

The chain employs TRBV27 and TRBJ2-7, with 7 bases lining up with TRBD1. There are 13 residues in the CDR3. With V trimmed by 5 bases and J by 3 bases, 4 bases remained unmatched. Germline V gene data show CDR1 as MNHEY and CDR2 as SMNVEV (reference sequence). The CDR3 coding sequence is TGTGCCAGCAGTCTGGGACAGAACTACGAGCAGTACTTC. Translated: CASSLGQNYEQYF.